This T cell receptor (beta chain) was identified in a study of regulatory T cells in long-lasting Graves disease (dated by TCRdb to 2020 to 2023). Some background on the complete study: To count as having persistent Graves' disease, a patient had to have received antithyroid drug treatment for over 5 years with TSH receptor autoantibodies remaining persistently positive. Patients with persistent Graves' disease were compared with patients with newly diagnosed Graves' disease using TCR sequencing and RNA sequencing of peripheral blood. The study took place in China and was registered as a clinical trial. A total of 35 or so samples underwent TCR sequencing: around 13 from persistent and some 20 from newly diagnosed Graves' disease patients. On average, persistent Graves' disease patients in the clinical cohort had been on antithyroid drugs for about 10 years. On the study overall, not on this receptor specifically: Sequencing and analysis were limited to the TCR beta chain. The small sample size was acknowledged by the authors as a limitation that may reduce accuracy. A larger number of public clonotypes was shared among persistent patients (approximately 2,500) than among newly diagnosed patients (more than 850). Because the primary lesion, thyroid tissue, could not be accessed, the study looked at peripheral blood alone. TRBV28, TRBJ1-2 and TRBJ2-5 were preferentially used in persistent disease, while TRBV20-1 and TRBJ2-1 were favored in newly diagnosed disease. Persistent Graves' disease patients showed lower TCR Shannon entropy and fewer highly expanded clones than newly diagnosed patients, suggesting clonal expansion.

The time point label on this specimen signifies: persistent/refractory GD, antithyroid drugs over 5 years with positive TRAb. For both TCR sequencing and RNA sequencing, RNA was extracted from PBMCs using TRIzol. The diagnosis of Graves' disease was made according to American Thyroid Association guidelines. Patients were recruited from an endocrinology department in Xi'an, China. Each patient gave approximately 9 milliliters of peripheral blood, collected in an EDTA anticoagulant tube. Ficoll Paque Plus density gradient separation was used to isolate PBMCs, and no additional T cell sorting was done. An Agilent 2100 Bioanalyzer and agarose gel were used to check RNA quality, and a NanoDrop 2000 was used to measure RNA concentration. The germline V gene (reference sequence) supplies CDR1 SEHNR and CDR2 FQNEAQ. The cysteine opens and the phenylalanine closes a CDR3 of 17 amino acids. Only CDR3 DNA remains: 51 bases, in frame from the first base. V loses 1 base of germline sequence and J loses 4 bases, and the interval between the two ends is 20 bases.

This clonotype was observed a few times. The clone's antigen remains unknown. Base qualities were left out, and no much larger clone turns up one base away. The library was produced with multiplex PCR. This sample was sequenced with an Illumina HiSeq 4000. TCR beta libraries were built with iRepertoire HTBI primers and Arm-PCR amplification of CDR3 regions. Before sequencing, the PCR products underwent gel purification. In the source study's methods: A total of around 59 TRBV and 14 TRBJ segments were identified across samples and were used for gene usage analysis of CDR3 amino acid clonotypes. COPE and FqMerger were used to merge the filtered high-quality paired reads into contigs. BLAST was used to align contigs to IMGT TRBV, TRBD and TRBJ reference genes, and CDR3 was defined according to IMGT. Clonotypes above 0.1% frequency were classified as highly expanded clones. Shannon entropy was used to measure repertoire diversity, and the Gini coefficient was used to measure V-J evenness. Public clonotypes were defined as clonotypes shared by more than one individual. Starting from the raw public reads, TCRdb applied fastp trimming at Q25, assembled clones with MiXCR and retained in-frame beta chains. Duplicate CDR3 protein sequences are folded into a single record with the most common DNA and genes. The V and J calls were determined by TCRdb, not by the authors. This sample holds some 300,000 distinct CDR3 sequences; more than 20% were observed only once. More than 50% of the sample goes to the ten largest clones.

This TCR came from a female donor with Graves disease. The sample in question was peripheral blood mononuclear cells (PBMCs), obtained when the disease was refractory, from a patient treated with antithyroid drugs. In this chain, TRBV7-9 is recombined with TRBJ2-7; the D segment cannot be called with confidence. CDR3 loop: CASSLDPPDNNLYEQYF. The bases are TGTGCCAGCAGCTTAGATCCCCCCGACAATAACCTTTACGAGCAGTACTTC. The full variable domain, with segments outside the CDR3 supplied by the reference TRBV7-9 and TRBJ2-7 proteins, appears as DTGVSQNPRHKITKRGQNVTFRCDPISEHNRLYWYRQTLGQGPEFLTYFQNEAQLEKSRLLSDRFSAERPKGSFSTLEIQRTEQGDSAMYLCASSLDPPDNNLYEQYFGPGTRLTVT.